A single sample gave rise to the 27 T cell receptor beta chains below, sequenced in a study of shared T cell receptors in the human thymus. Profiled with immunoSEQ multiplex PCR; TCRdb holds only in-frame clones, not every one. The sample holds about 380,000 clones, more than 85% seen once. The specimen sequenced was thymocytes. The receptor source for this set is a human donor.

This chain links TRBV7-3 with TRBJ2-7, with D possibly being TRBD1 (7 bases). Germline assignment: CDR1 SGHTA and CDR2 FQGTGA. The CDR3 has 15 amino acids. Trimming shortened V by 5 bases and J by 3 bases, and 17 bases separated the two germline ends. Here the CDR3 reads CASSANSGGGYEQYF. The CDR3 DNA follows: TGTGCCAGCAGCGCCAATTCAGGGGGAGGCTACGAGCAGTACTTC.

The chain is built from TRBV30 and TRBJ2-3; unclear D gene. This CDR3 comprises 13 residues. CDR1 is GTSNPN and CDR2 is SVGIG in the germline V gene (reference sequence). With 1 base removed from V and 6 bases from J, the gap between germline ends came to 11 bases. This CDR3 reads CAWSALRADTQYF. The CDR3 DNA sequence: TGTGCCTGGAGTGCACTCCGGGCGGATACGCAGTATTTT.

This chain joins TRBV6-5 and TRBJ2-1, with 7 bases identical to TRBD1. CDR3 length: 15 residues. The germline CDR1 and CDR2 sequences are MNHEY and SVGAGI. J lost 6 bases, V lost 2 bases, and 7 bases had no gene match. CDR3 nucleotide sequence: TGTGCCAGCAGTTACCGGACAGGTTCTGGCAATGAGCAGTTCTTC. Amino acids: CASSYRTGSGNEQFF.

The CDR3 loop is CASSTRDRGKKLFF. CDR3 in DNA: TGTGCCAGCAGCACGAGGGACCGAGGGAAAAAACTGTTTTTT. The chain is built from TRBV11-1 and TRBJ1-4; TRBD1 is a possible D gene (5 bases). The germline gives CDR1 SGHAT, CDR2 FQDESV (reference sequence). V dropped 5 bases and J dropped 9 bases, with 16 bases sitting between them. This CDR3 is 14 amino acids long. The full variable domain, rest sourced from reference TRBV11-1 and TRBJ1-4, is EAEVAQSPRYKITEKSQAVAFWCDPISGHATLYWYRQILGQGPELLVQFQDESVVDDSQLPKDRFSAERLKGVDSTLKIQPAELGDSAMYLCASSTRDRGKKLFFGSGTQLSVL.

The chain is built from TRBV7-9 and TRBJ1-1; D not certain. Germline CDR1 and CDR2: SEHNR and FQNEAQ (reference sequence). The CDR3 has 16 residues. Trimming cost V 4 bases and J 0 bases, with 15 bases left between them. CDR3 amino acids: CASSSRPQVLNTEAFF. The CDR3, as DNA: TGTGCCAGCAGCTCGCGTCCTCAGGTCCTGAACACTGAAGCTTTCTTT.

This clone was recorded once. The rearrangement links TRBV27 to TRBJ2-1; TRBD2 agrees at 10 bases. With V trimmed by 5 bases and J by 4 bases, 11 bases remained unmatched. Per germline, CDR1 MNHEY and CDR2 SMNVEV (reference sequence). The CDR3 is made up of 17 amino acids. CDR3 amino acids: CASSPTLAGAGYNEQFF. The CDR3 DNA reads as TGTGCCAGCAGTCCCACCCTAGCGGGAGCGGGGTACAATGAGCAGTTCTTC.

The rearrangement links TRBV6-1 to TRBJ1-5; TRBD1 matches at 8 bases. From germline, CDR1 is MNHNS and CDR2 SASEGT. V was pared by 1 base and J by 0 bases, with 17 bases of the junction left unmatched. The CDR3 runs to 21 residues. The DNA of the CDR3 is TGTGCCAGCAGTGAAGACCTCGGGGCAGGGGGCGCGGGAGATAGCAATCAGCCCCAGCATTTT. It specifies CASSEDLGAGGAGDSNQPQHF.

The chain uses TRBV6-1 and TRBJ1-1; D call uncertain. Germline V gives CDR1 MNHNS, CDR2 SASEGT. The CDR3 is 12 residues long. V lost 6 bases, J lost 0 bases, and 5 bases lay in between. The CDR3 loop is CASSQLNTEAFF. The CDR3 region has the DNA TGTGCCAGCAGCCAGCTGAACACTGAAGCTTTCTTT.

The V and J genes are TRBV6-1 and TRBJ1-2; TRBD1 is a possible D gene (6 bases). V lost 1 base and J lost 12, with 9 bases in between. Germline CDR1 reads MNHNS; CDR2 reads SASEGT. The CDR3 is 11 residues long. The CDR3 protein is CASSEGGPHTF. The CDR3 coding sequence is TGTGCCAGCAGTGAAGGGGGGCCGCACACCTTC.

This sequence joins TRBV5-1 and TRBJ2-5; D not resolved. Between the trimmed V and J ends, which lost 4 bases and 0 bases, there was a span of 7 bases. Germline CDR1 and CDR2: SGHRS and YFSETQ. This CDR3 region has 13 residues. CDR3 sequence reads: CASSPRYQETQYF. The CDR3 DNA follows: TGCGCCAGCAGCCCCAGGTACCAAGAGACCCAGTACTTC.

This clone was seen just once. The V call is TRBV27, the J call TRBJ2-5, with 10 bases lining up with TRBD2. Looked up from germline, CDR1 is MNHEY and CDR2 is SMNVEV (reference sequence). This CDR3 contains 17 residues. The V and J ends lost 1 base and 5 bases, in that order; junction bases with no gene match: 10. The CDR3: CASSLYSSGSCPETQYF. The CDR3 DNA is TGTGCCAGCAGTTTATATTCTAGCGGGAGTTGTCCCGAGACCCAGTACTTC.

The J gene is TRBJ2-7, the V gene TRBV11-2; TRBD1 matches 8 bases. The CDR3 is 15 residues long. The germline V gene encodes CDR1 SGHAT and CDR2 FQNNGV. V was clipped by 6 bases and J by 0 bases; unmatched bases: 7. The CDR3 DNA is TGTGCCAGCAGTACCCACAGGGGGAGCTCCTACGAGCAGTACTTC. This translates into CASSTHRGSSYEQYF.

This chain joins TRBV13 and TRBJ2-7, with a tentative D call TRBD2 (6 bases). The V end was cut by 5 bases, the J end by 0 bases, with 17 bases between. This CDR3 spans 16 amino acids. CDR1 and CDR2 from the germline V gene are PRHDT and FYEKMQ (reference sequence). The DNA of the CDR3 is TGTGCCAGCAGCCTCCATCGGGGGTCCAGCTCCTACGAGCAGTACTTC. Its protein product is CASSLHRGSSSYEQYF.

This clone showed up just a few times. The rearrangement links TRBV19 to TRBJ2-7; 9 bases agree with TRBD1. Germline V lookup: CDR1 LNHDA, CDR2 SQIVND (reference sequence). Trimming took 5 bases from V and 3 from J; bases not matched to a gene: 8. The CDR3 runs 15 residues. The CDR3 loop is CASSAPGTGNYEQYF. CDR3 nucleotide sequence: TGTGCCAGTAGTGCCCCCGGGACAGGGAACTACGAGCAGTACTTC. The full variable domain, with the rest looked up from reference TRBV19 and TRBJ2-7, is DGGITQSPKYLFRKEGQNVTLSCEQNLNHDAMYWYRQDPGQGLRLIYYSQIVNDFQKGDIAEGYSVSREKKESFPLTVTSAQKNPTAFYLCASSAPGTGNYEQYFGPGTRLTVT.

The rearrangement links TRBV14 to TRBJ1-1; D is undetermined. The V end lost 4 bases, the J end lost 2 bases, and 11 bases lay between the germline ends. There are 14 residues in the CDR3. The germline gives CDR1 SGHDN, CDR2 FVKESK. The CDR3 nucleotides are TGTGCCAGCAGCCTGTTTCGGGCCAACACTGAAGCTTTCTTT. This codes for CASSLFRANTEAFF.

The chain uses TRBV9 and TRBJ2-7; 11 bases align to TRBD2. V was clipped by 4 bases and J by 7 bases; unmatched bases: 10. CDR1 and CDR2 from the germline V gene are SGDLS and YYNGEE. CDR3 length: 15 residues. DNA for the CDR3: TGTGCCAGCAGCTTTACTAGCGGGGGCCTAGGGGAGCAGTACTTC. Translated, it gives CASSFTSGGLGEQYF. Complete variable domain (other parts from reference TRBV9 and TRBJ2-7): DSGVTQTPKHLITATGQRVTLRCSPRSGDLSVYWYQQSLDQGLQFLIQYYNGEERAKGNILERFSAQQFPDLHSELNLSSLELGDSALYFCASSFTSGGLGEQYFGPGTRLTVT.

The chain employs TRBV5-3 and TRBJ1-5; a weak D match, TRBD1 (5 bases). TRBV5-3 is an ORF, and what it does is uncertain. With 1 base removed from V and 0 bases from J, the gap between germline ends came to 20 bases. This CDR3 region has 19 residues. The CDR3, as DNA: TGTGCCAGAAGCTTGTCTCGATCAGGGTGTTATTTTAGCAATCAGCCCCAGCATTTT. This gives the protein CARSLSRSGCYFSNQPQHF.

The J gene is TRBJ2-7, the V gene TRBV27; 7 bases are a match to TRBD1. Unmatched junction bases numbered 7, after V lost 2 bases and J lost 0 bases. The germline gives CDR1 MNHEY, CDR2 SMNVEV (reference sequence). This CDR3 contains 16 residues. In nucleotides, the CDR3 is TGTGCCAGCAGTTTACGTAAGGGGGCCCACTCCTACGAGCAGTACTTC. Amino acids: CASSLRKGAHSYEQYF.

The chain combines TRBV30 with TRBJ2-3; 9 nucleotides align to TRBD2. With 3 bases clipped from V and 4 bases from J, the junction kept 14 bases outside the gene matches. CDR3 size: 17 residues. The germline V gene has CDR1 GTSNPN and CDR2 SVGIG (reference sequence). The CDR3 spells CAWSKLGAGGFADTQYF. The CDR3 nucleotides read TGTGCCTGGAGCAAGTTAGGGGCGGGAGGGTTTGCAGATACGCAGTATTTT.

For the CDR3, the DNA is TGCGCCAGCAGCCAAGCAATCGGGTCTAGCGGGAGCCATGAGCAGTTCTTC. Translated: CASSQAIGSSGSHEQFF. J is TRBJ2-1 and V is TRBV4-3; TRBD2 matches 10 bases. Germline CDR1 reads LGHNA; CDR2 reads YSLEER. J gave up 8 bases and V 1 base, and 11 bases lay outside the gene matches. The CDR3 has 17 amino acids.

This chain uses TRBV7-9 with TRBJ2-3; the D is unclear. Trimming shortened V by 5 bases and J by 1 base, and 16 bases separated the two germline ends. The CDR3 has 16 residues. Germline loops: CDR1 SEHNR, CDR2 FQNEAQ (reference sequence). The CDR3 bases are TGTGCCAGCAGCCCCCCTAATGGGGTAGGCACAGATACGCAGTATTTT. The encoded protein is CASSPPNGVGTDTQYF.

This clone turned up a few times. This chain joins TRBV27 and TRBJ2-2; D may be TRBD2 (6 bases). The V end lost 8 bases, the J end lost 2 bases, and 15 bases lay between the germline ends. The CDR3 sequence is 15 residues long. Germline lookup yields CDR1 MNHEY and CDR2 SMNVEV (reference sequence). The CDR3 reads CASRPSSVNTGELFF. The DNA of the CDR3 is TGTGCCAGCCGCCCCTCTAGCGTCAACACCGGGGAGCTGTTTTTT.

This chain uses TRBV27 with TRBJ1-4; D remains unclear. Per the germline V gene, CDR1 is MNHEY and CDR2 is SMNVEV (reference sequence). The V gene lost 0 bases and the J gene lost 8 bases, with 13 bases spanning the gap. This CDR3 contains 15 residues. This CDR3 reads CASSLSSALREKLFF. The DNA of the CDR3 is TGTGCCAGCAGTTTATCATCGGCACTGCGGGAAAAACTGTTTTTT. The full variable domain, with the rest looked up from reference TRBV27 and TRBJ1-4, is EAQVTQNPRYLITVTGKKLTVTCSQNMNHEYMSWYRQDPGLGLRQIYYSMNVEVTDKGDVPEGYKVSRKEKRNFPLILESPSPNQTSLYFCASSLSSALREKLFFGSGTQLSVL.

The genes are TRBV4-1 and TRBJ2-1; the D is unclear. Trimming left V 0 bases short and J 4 bases short, with 13 bases between. Germline values: CDR1 MGHRA, CDR2 YSYEKL. This CDR3 has 16 residues. CDR3 in amino acids: CASSQESTSLYNEQFF. The CDR3 nucleotides read TGCGCCAGCAGCCAAGAGAGCACCTCGCTATACAATGAGCAGTTCTTC.

Details on this clone: The sample holds other DNA sequences that translate to the same CDR3. J is TRBJ2-3 and V is TRBV29-1; the D is unclear. Germline CDR1 reads SQVTM; CDR2 reads ANQGSEA. V was cut by 4 bases and J by 3 bases, with 2 bases left in between. This CDR3 region has 10 residues. DNA of the CDR3: TGCAGCGTTGTGACAGATACGCAGTATTTT. Protein: CSVVTDTQYF.

This chain uses TRBV6-1 with TRBJ2-5; 7 bases match TRBD2. V was clipped by 7 bases and J by 3 bases; unmatched bases: 5. Germline V gene sequence: CDR1 MNHNS, CDR2 SASEGT. The CDR3 consists of 13 residues. The CDR3 region has the DNA TGTGCCAGCATGAAGGGGAGGGAAGAGACCCAGTACTTC. Translation: CASMKGREETQYF.

This chain joins TRBV4-3 and TRBJ2-3; 14 bases line up with TRBD2. The V gene end was trimmed by 2 bases and the J gene end by 4 bases; junction bases not matched to a gene: 17. CDR3 size: 21 residues. Germline V gene data show CDR1 as LGHNA and CDR2 as YSLEER. This CDR3 is CASSQHTVPGLAGEAADTQYF. For the CDR3, the DNA is TGCGCCAGCAGCCAACACACCGTCCCGGGACTAGCGGGAGAGGCGGCAGATACGCAGTATTTT.